This T cell receptor (beta chain) was captured by sequencing in a study of CD8 T cells in ankylosing spondylitis. Study observations and caveats: Ankylosing spondylitis blood seemed to carry a telltale TCR beta motif made of fewer than 10 highly homologous variants. Earlier authors reported some of these motif variants in reactive arthritis synovial fluid and blood.

Construction of TCR beta libraries was performed using quantitative 5'-RACE with molecular barcodes. TCRdb passed the 5' RACE reads through MiXCR, listing each CDR3 protein once. Of 80,000 to 100,000 distinct CDR3 sequences listed, about 8.3% were seen once; the top ten hold 9.9%. This clonotype has at least ten counts. Its target is not known. V dropped 1 base and J dropped 6; count of bases not matched to a gene: 5. This CDR3 spans 15 amino acids. The V gene's germline CDR1 is LGHNA and CDR2 YNFKEQ. The specimen sequenced was blood, either unsorted or a sorted T cell fraction (not recorded which). V is TRBV4-2 and J is TRBJ2-1; 8 bases map to TRBD2. The sequence was collected from a male donor with ankylosing spondylitis or in good health (not recorded which). CDR3 residues: CASSQAQRESNEQFF. Here the CDR3 DNA reads TGTGCCAGCAGCCAAGCACAGCGGGAGTCCAATGAGCAGTTCTTC.